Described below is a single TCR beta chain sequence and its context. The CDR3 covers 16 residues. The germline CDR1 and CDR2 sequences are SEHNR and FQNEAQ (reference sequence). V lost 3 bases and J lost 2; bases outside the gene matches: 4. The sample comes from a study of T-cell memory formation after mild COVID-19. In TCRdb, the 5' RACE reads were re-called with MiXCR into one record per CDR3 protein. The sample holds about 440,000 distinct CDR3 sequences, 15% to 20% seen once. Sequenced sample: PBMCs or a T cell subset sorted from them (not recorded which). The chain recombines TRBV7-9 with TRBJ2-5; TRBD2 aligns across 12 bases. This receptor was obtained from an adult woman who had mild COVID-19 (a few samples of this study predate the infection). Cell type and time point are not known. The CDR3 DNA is TGTGCCAGCAGCTTCACCGGGACTAGCGGGCAAGAGACCCAGTACTTC. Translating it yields CASSFTGTSGQETQYF.